This is a list of T cell receptor beta chains from one sample in a study of shared clonotypes between healthy human individuals. Data came from immunoSEQ multiplex PCR; TCRdb stores just in-frame clones and leaves some out. The table lists around 350,000 clones, around four fifths of them singletons. Material for sequencing was memory CD4+ T cells sorted from blood. These receptors all stem from a man aged 25-45 years in good health. Both conserved end residues are trimmed from each CDR3.

CDR3: ASSVDTNTGELF
J: TRBJ2-2
V: TRBV9

CDR3: ASVLGGNTGELF
J: TRBJ2-2
V: TRBV19

CDR3: ASRPLTGGETQY
J: TRBJ2-5
V: TRBV5-4

CDR3: ASSFSSPSTDTQY
J: TRBJ2-3
V: TRBV5-1

CDR3: ASSLWGGDTEAF
J: TRBJ1-1
V: TRBV5-1

CDR3: ASSPGQDYGYT
J: TRBJ1-2
V: TRBV25-1

CDR3: ASSLSERIDTIY
J: TRBJ1-3
V: TRBV5-8

CDR3: ASSLLVHKNIQY
J: TRBJ2-4
V: TRBV7-2

CDR3: SAAYGGMGDGYT
J: TRBJ1-2
V: TRBV29-1

CDR3: ASSLTSFYEQY
J: TRBJ2-7
V: TRBV7-9

CDR3: SVRQGSYEQY
J: TRBJ2-7
V: TRBV29-1

CDR3: ASSVSSGRTDTQY
J: TRBJ2-3
V: TRBV5-4

CDR3: ASSWDSGEETQY
J: TRBJ2-5
V: TRBV5-1

CDR3: ASSLESHLGLAGLGETQY
J: TRBJ2-5
V: TRBV11-2

CDR3: ASSQQGWVETQY
J: TRBJ2-5
V: TRBV5-6

CDR3: ASSTSGSRNIQY
J: TRBJ2-4
V: TRBV5-1

CDR3: ASSYTGDTQY
J: TRBJ2-3
V: TRBV6-5

CDR3: ASSEYGGNPYQETQY
J: TRBJ2-5
V: TRBV6-1

CDR3: ASSLWKGDTQY
J: TRBJ2-3
V: TRBV5-4

CDR3: SVAIGGGRSGYT
J: TRBJ1-2
V: TRBV29-1

CDR3: ASSPARNTDTQY
J: TRBJ2-3
V: TRBV18

CDR3: ASSSDRGETQY
J: TRBJ2-5
V: TRBV7-8